This T cell receptor beta chain is from a study of cytomegalovirus exposure and HLA in healthy donors. Across the study: A previous analysis identified more than 100 million unique TCR beta sequences derived from roughly 190 million T cells. The study's early data release held roughly 91 million unique TCRs from HLA-typed donors. Overall study findings and caveats: Across all donors, roughly uniform sequencing depth was an assumption of the presence/absence analyses.

The V gene end was trimmed by 2 bases and the J gene end by 6 bases; junction bases not matched to a gene: 2. Germline-derived CDR1 and CDR2 are MNHEY and SMNVEV (reference sequence). The CDR3 covers 14 residues. A word on this clone: Antigen: not known.

The PCR was carried out with 60 Vbeta primers and 13 Jbeta primers. Using immunoSEQ multiplex PCR, the repertoire was profiled, and TCRdb retains in-frame clones only, with some absent. The data show some 76,000 clones, 78% seen once. Specimen: PBMCs. The V call is TRBV27, the J call TRBJ2-1, with TRBD1 matching over 9 bases. This receptor was obtained from a woman aged 40 to 55 in good health and CMV-seropositive. The CDR3 DNA sequence: TGTGCCAGCAGTTTAATGGGACAGGGCAATGAGCAGTTCTTC. Translating it yields CASSLMGQGNEQFF.